This is a list of T cell receptor beta chains from one sample in a study of cytomegalovirus exposure and HLA in healthy donors. Sequencing used immunoSEQ multiplex PCR; TCRdb keeps in-frame clones, though not all of them. The table lists around 150,000 clones, approximately 60% of them singletons. What was sequenced was PBMCs. All receptors derive from a woman aged 40-49 years in good health and CMV-seronegative. CDR3s include the opening cysteine and the closing phenylalanine or tryptophan. A D gene is named only where the DNA matches it firmly. Clone size is not always given. Where it is, it says once, few, many or a class for expanded clones.

d_gene	v_gene	j_gene	abundance	CDR3nt	CDR3aa
TRBD1	TRBV5-1	TRBJ1-4	.	TGCGCCAGCAGCCTCTCGGGACAGGGGAATGAAAAACTGTTTTTT	CASSLSGQGNEKLFF
.	TRBV7-5	TRBJ1-6	.	TGTGTCAGAAGCTTAAGATGGGGCTGCTGGTACGGAAATAATTCACCCCTCCACTTT	CVRSLRWGCWYGNNSPLHF
.	TRBV6-5	TRBJ1-2	few	TGTGCCAGCAGTTACTCGGGTCTTGGCGGGGCGCTTCGCTACACCTTC	CASSYSGLGGALRYTF
.	TRBV7-9	TRBJ1-2	.	TGTGCCAGCAGCGCAGAAGGGGTCTACTATGGCTACACCTTC	CASSAEGVYYGYTF
TRBD1	TRBV28	TRBJ1-1	few	TGTGCCAGCAGTTTATGGATAGGGGGCGCTGGGGATATCACTGAAGCTTTCTTT	CASSLWIGGAGDITEAFF
TRBD2	TRBV19	TRBJ2-3	.	TGTGCCAGTAGCCGCGGGGGGTTCACAGATACGCAGTATTTT	CASSRGGFTDTQYF
.	TRBV9	TRBJ1-1	.	TGTGCCAGCAGCGTAGTCGCGGGAATGAACACTGAAGCTTTCTTT	CASSVVAGMNTEAFF
.	TRBV5-1	TRBJ2-4	.	TGCGCCAGCAGCTTGGCCGCTGGACAGGGAGGGCAAAACATTCAGTACTTC	CASSLAAGQGGQNIQYF
.	TRBV5-4	TRBJ1-5	.	TGTGCCAGCAGCCGCGATAGCAATCAGCCCCAGCATTTT	CASSRDSNQPQHF
.	TRBV6-1	TRBJ1-2	.	TGTGCCAGCAGCCCCCAGGTTAGCGTCTATGGCTACACCTTC	CASSPQVSVYGYTF
TRBD1	TRBV2	TRBJ2-1	.	TGTGCCAGCATAGGCGGGACAGGGAACTACAATGAGCAGTTCTTC	CASIGGTGNYNEQFF
.	TRBV7-2	TRBJ2-2	.	TGTGCCAGCAGCCAGACTAGTCCCGGGGAGCTGTTTTTT	CASSQTSPGELFF
.	TRBV5-4	TRBJ2-3	.	TGTGCCAGCAGCTTCCGACAGGCGAGCACAGATACGCAGTATTTT	CASSFRQASTDTQYF
.	TRBV4-2	TRBJ2-5	.	TGTGCCAGCAGCCAATTGGGGGTAGGACTCGGGGGAGAGACCCAGTACTTC	CASSQLGVGLGGETQYF
TRBD1	TRBV9	TRBJ1-5	.	TGTGCCAGCAGCGCTGGACAGGGTTATCAGCCCCAGCATTTT	CASSAGQGYQPQHF
.	TRBV11-3	TRBJ2-1	few	TGTGCCAGCAGCCCTAAAATTGGGCTCTTC	CASSPKIGLF
TRBD1	TRBV5-1	TRBJ1-6	.	TGCGCCAGCGGCTATGGACAGGGTGGTAATTCACCCCTCCACTTT	CASGYGQGGNSPLHF
TRBD2	TRBV30	TRBJ2-7	few	TGTGCCTGGGGTCTAGCGGGGGGTTACGGCGAGCAGTACTTC	CAWGLAGGYGEQYF
.	TRBV15	TRBJ2-4	.	TGTGCCACCAGCAGTCAAGGACAGATTGGGAACATTCAGTACTTC	CATSSQGQIGNIQYF
TRBD1	TRBV2	TRBJ1-1	.	TGTGCCAGCAGTGTGGCAGGGGGCTTGAACACTGAAGCTTTCTTT	CASSVAGGLNTEAFF
TRBD1	TRBV6-5	TRBJ1-2	few	TGTGCCAGCAGTCACGATAAGTTGGACAGGGACGGCTACACCTTC	CASSHDKLDRDGYTF
TRBD1	TRBV6-5	TRBJ1-1	.	TGTGCCAGCAGTTCCATACAGGGGGTCGCTGATGAAGCTTTCTTT	CASSSIQGVADEAFF
.	TRBV27	TRBJ2-5	.	TGTGCCAGCAGCTCACGAGTTTCAAGATCAGCGGAGACCCAGTACTTC	CASSSRVSRSAETQYF
.	TRBV7-2	TRBJ2-7	.	TGTGCCAGCAGCTTAGCGAGGGGGGGGGACGGGTACGAGCAGTACTTC	CASSLARGGDGYEQYF
TRBD1	TRBV5-4	TRBJ2-7	few	TGTGCCAGCAGCTTGGAAATACAGGGGTTCCACGAGCAGTACTTC	CASSLEIQGFHEQYF
TRBD1	TRBV6-6	TRBJ1-5	.	TGTGCCAGCACCGGGACAGATCCCTATAGCAATCAGCCCCAGCATTTT	CASTGTDPYSNQPQHF
.	TRBV5-5	TRBJ1-4	.	TGTGCCAGCAGCTTGGCCTCAGGGAGGGGGAATGAAAAACTGTTTTTT	CASSLASGRGNEKLFF
TRBD1	TRBV27	TRBJ1-2	.	TGTGCCAGCAGTACCGGGACAGGAATCTATGGCTACACCTTC	CASSTGTGIYGYTF
TRBD2	TRBV5-5	TRBJ2-7	.	TGTGCCAGCAGCTTGGACCCCTCGGGAGGGGGACGGGAGCAGTACTTC	CASSLDPSGGGREQYF
.	TRBV5-5	TRBJ2-5	once	TGTGCCAGCAGCTTATCACCCAGCACGGGGCAAGAGACCCAGTACTTC	CASSLSPSTGQETQYF
TRBD1	TRBV28	TRBJ2-6	.	TGTGCCAGCAGTCGTCCTCAGGGGGCAGGTGGGGCCAACGTCCTGACTTTC	CASSRPQGAGGANVLTF
.	TRBV19	TRBJ2-7	few	TGTGCCAGTAGATCGCTTACTAAGGACGAGCAGTACTTC	CASRSLTKDEQYF
.	TRBV9	TRBJ1-1	.	TGTGCCAGCAGCGTAGGGCAGATACAAATGAACACTGAAGCTTTCTTT	CASSVGQIQMNTEAFF
TRBD1	TRBV7-3	TRBJ1-1	.	TGTGCCAGCAGCGCAGGGGGCGATACCACTGAAGCTTTCTTT	CASSAGGDTTEAFF
.	TRBV2	TRBJ1-2	few	TGTGCCAGCAGTGACCGCCGAAAGGGGGATGGCTACACCTTC	CASSDRRKGDGYTF
TRBD1	TRBV5-4	TRBJ1-1	.	TGTGCCAGCAGTTTCACAGGGGGCACTGAAGCTTTCTTT	CASSFTGGTEAFF
.	TRBV27	TRBJ1-1	.	TGTGCCAGCAGGACATCGGGAGGGAACACTGAAGCTTTCTTT	CASRTSGGNTEAFF
TRBD1	TRBV11-2	TRBJ1-6	.	TGTGCCAGCAGCTCCGGACAGGGTAATTCACCCCTCCACTTT	CASSSGQGNSPLHF
.	TRBV4-1	TRBJ2-1	.	TGCGCCAGCAGCCAAGATCGAAACCCGGGGGATGAGCAGTTCTTC	CASSQDRNPGDEQFF
.	TRBV19	TRBJ1-1	.	TGTGCCAGTAGTATGAGGGCAGTAAACACTGAAGCTTTCTTT	CASSMRAVNTEAFF
TRBD1	TRBV13	TRBJ1-1	once	TGTGCCAGCAGCTTAGGGCAGGGGGCCACTGAAGCTTTCTTT	CASSLGQGATEAFF
TRBD1	TRBV19	TRBJ1-1	few	TGTGCCAGTAGCCCTGACAGGGGTTTGTCTGAAGCTTTCTTT	CASSPDRGLSEAFF
TRBD2	TRBV7-3	TRBJ2-1	.	TGTGCCAGCAGCTCCCCGGGTAGCGGGGGGCCCTCCTACAATGAGCAGTTCTTC	CASSSPGSGGPSYNEQFF
.	TRBV5-8	TRBJ2-3	.	TGTGCCAGCAGCTTGGCCTCCTTCTTCACAGATACGCAGTATTTT	CASSLASFFTDTQYF
TRBD2	TRBV4-1	TRBJ2-7	few	TGCGCCAGCAGCCAAGGCGGACTAGCGGGGACACCACGTCCCGAGCAGTACTTC	CASSQGGLAGTPRPEQYF
.	TRBV5-1	TRBJ1-2	.	TGCGCCAGCAGCTCGCTCGAGGTGACCCTGGATGGCTACACCTTC	CASSSLEVTLDGYTF
TRBD1	TRBV7-9	TRBJ1-2	.	TGTGCCAGCAGGTCGCCGGGACAGGCGAACTATGGCTACACCTTC	CASRSPGQANYGYTF
TRBD2	TRBV12-5	TRBJ2-1	.	TGTGCTAGTGGTTTTGGGGGGGAAGAACGGTTCTTC	CASGFGGEERFF
.	TRBV10-3	TRBJ1-2	.	TGTGCCATCAGTGAGTCGGGGCTTGGGGAACTATTCTATGGCTACACCTTC	CAISESGLGELFYGYTF